These T cell receptor beta chains were read from a single sample in a study of cytomegalovirus exposure and HLA in healthy donors. The data were produced by immunoSEQ multiplex PCR, yet TCRdb's version contains in-frame clones alone and is incomplete. Its clone listing holds 150,000 or so clones. Input material: PBMCs. The receptors come from a young man in good health and CMV-seronegative. Each CDR3 is given with its conserved first and last residue. D genes are given only for firm matches. Part of the rows lack a size; the others show once, few, many or a class for expanded clones.

abundance	d_gene	j_gene	v_gene	CDR3nt	CDR3aa
.	TRBD2	TRBJ2-7	TRBV18	TGTGCCAGCTCGTTAGCGGGAGCAGGCTACGAGCAGTACTTC	CASSLAGAGYEQYF
.	.	TRBJ2-7	TRBV27	TGTGCCAGCAGCACCTATGGGGCACCCTTCTCCTACGAGCAGTACTTC	CASSTYGAPFSYEQYF
medium-sized	.	TRBJ1-3	TRBV6-5	TGTGCCAGCAGCTCATCGGGATCTCGAAACACCATATATTTT	CASSSSGSRNTIYF
.	TRBD2	TRBJ2-7	TRBV5-1	TGCGCCAGCAGCTTGGCCGGTAGCGGGGGTCCGTACGAGCAGTACTTC	CASSLAGSGGPYEQYF
.	.	TRBJ2-2	TRBV27	TGTGCCAGCAGTTTAACCGGGACTCCATATATAGCCCACACCGGGGAGCTGTTTTTT	CASSLTGTPYIAHTGELFF
.	TRBD1	TRBJ1-2	TRBV5-4	TGTGCCAGCAGCTTCCCGGACAGGGGAGATGGCTACACCTTC	CASSFPDRGDGYTF
.	TRBD1	TRBJ2-4	TRBV5-6	TGTGCCAGCAGCACATCGACAGGGTCAAAAAACATTCAGTACTTC	CASSTSTGSKNIQYF
.	.	TRBJ2-5	TRBV11-3	TGTGCCAGCAGCTTTACAGAATGGGAGACCCAGTACTTC	CASSFTEWETQYF
.	TRBD2	TRBJ2-3	TRBV10-3	TGTGCCATCAGTGAGAGGCGGGGAGGGGAAGATACGCAGTATTTT	CAISERRGGEDTQYF
.	TRBD1	TRBJ1-2	TRBV9	TGTGCCAGCAGCCCACAGGGGCCCAGCTATGGCTACACCTTC	CASSPQGPSYGYTF
.	.	TRBJ1-5	TRBV19	TGTGCCAGTAGTATAGGGCCCTATCAGCCCCAGCATTTT	CASSIGPYQPQHF
.	TRBD1	TRBJ2-2	TRBV7-9	TGTGCCAGCAGCTTAGCGGGACAGGAGAACACCGGGGAGCTGTTTTTT	CASSLAGQENTGELFF
.	TRBD1	TRBJ2-7	TRBV30	TGTGCCTGGAGTGTAGGGACAGGGGTCTCGTTGGGGAACTTC	CAWSVGTGVSLGNF
.	TRBD1	TRBJ1-5	TRBV7-2	TGTGCCAGCAGCCTATCGACAGGGCCAAATCAGCCCCAGCATTTT	CASSLSTGPNQPQHF
.	TRBD2	TRBJ2-7	TRBV7-2	TGTGCCAGCAGCTTAGTAGTTTCTAGCGGTACCTACGAGCAGTACTTC	CASSLVVSSGTYEQYF
.	TRBD1	TRBJ2-6	TRBV10-3	TGTGCCATCAGGAACTCCCAGGGGGTAACTGGGGCCAACGTCCTGACTTTC	CAIRNSQGVTGANVLTF
.	.	TRBJ1-2	TRBV27	TGTGCCAGCAGTATAGGACACCTCTATGGCTACACCTTC	CASSIGHLYGYTF
.	TRBD2	TRBJ2-3	TRBV27	TGTGCCAGCAGTTTAATAACTAGCGGGAGACCAGATACGCAGTATTTT	CASSLITSGRPDTQYF
.	TRBD1	TRBJ1-4	TRBV5-1	TGCGCCAGCAGCTCCTTCCCTGGACAGGACGATGAAAAACTGTTTTTT	CASSSFPGQDDEKLFF
.	.	TRBJ1-1	TRBV5-1	TGCGCCAGCAGGAAGGGGCAGGGGAACACTGAAGCTTTCTTT	CASRKGQGNTEAFF
.	TRBD2	TRBJ2-1	TRBV9	TGTGCCAGCACGAGGACTAGCGGGAGTAGTGAGCAGTTCTTC	CASTRTSGSSEQFF
.	.	TRBJ1-1	TRBV6-1	TGTGCCAGCAGCAACACCACCGGACTGGAAGCTTTCTTT	CASSNTTGLEAFF
.	.	TRBJ2-5	TRBV6-6	TGTGCCAGCAGTTGGGGCAGGGAAGTCGCGACCCAGTACTTC	CASSWGREVATQYF
.	TRBD2	TRBJ2-1	TRBV4-1	TGCGCCAGCAGCCGGTCCTTCGGGACTAGCTCCTACAATGAGCAGTTCTTC	CASSRSFGTSSYNEQFF
.	.	TRBJ2-7	TRBV5-1	TGCGCCAGCAGCAATCAGGGGTCCGAGCAGTACTTC	CASSNQGSEQYF
.	TRBD2	TRBJ2-1	TRBV10-1	TGCGCCAGCAGTGAGAGGACTAGCAGCAATGAGCAGTTCTTC	CASSERTSSNEQFF
.	TRBD2	TRBJ2-1	TRBV19	TGTGCCAGTAGAACTAGCGGGAGCGTGTATGAGCAGTTCTTC	CASRTSGSVYEQFF
.	TRBD2	TRBJ2-7	TRBV27	TGTGCCAGCAGTTTATCCCTAGCGGGAGGTGGCGAGCAGTACTTC	CASSLSLAGGGEQYF
.	.	TRBJ1-1	TRBV5-5	TGTGCCAGCAGCATGGACGTCGGGGGGCCCGAAGCTTTCTTT	CASSMDVGGPEAFF